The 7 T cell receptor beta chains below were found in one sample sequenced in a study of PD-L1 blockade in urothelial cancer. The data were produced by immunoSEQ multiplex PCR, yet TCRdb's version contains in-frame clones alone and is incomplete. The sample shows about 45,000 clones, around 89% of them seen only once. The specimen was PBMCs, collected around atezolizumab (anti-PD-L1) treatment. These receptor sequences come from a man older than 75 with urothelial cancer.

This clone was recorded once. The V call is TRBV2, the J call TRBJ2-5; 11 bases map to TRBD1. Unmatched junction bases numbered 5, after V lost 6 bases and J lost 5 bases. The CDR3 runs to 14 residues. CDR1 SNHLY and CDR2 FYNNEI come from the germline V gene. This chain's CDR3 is CASSLDRGQETQYF. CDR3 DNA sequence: TGTGCCAGCAGCCTGGACAGGGGGCAGGAGACCCAGTACTTC.

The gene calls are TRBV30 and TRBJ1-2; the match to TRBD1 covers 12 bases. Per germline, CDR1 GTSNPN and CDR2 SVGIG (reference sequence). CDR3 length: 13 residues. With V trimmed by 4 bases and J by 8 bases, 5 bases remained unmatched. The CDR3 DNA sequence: TGTGCCTGGAATACCGGGACAGGGGGCGGCTACACCTTC. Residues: CAWNTGTGGGYTF. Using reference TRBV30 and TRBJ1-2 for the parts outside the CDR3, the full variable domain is SQTIHQWPATLVQPVGSPLSLECTVEGTSNPNLYWYRQAAGRGLQLLFYSVGIGQISSEVPQNLSASRPQDRQFILSSKKLLLSDSGFYLCAWNTGTGGGYTFGSGTRLTVV.

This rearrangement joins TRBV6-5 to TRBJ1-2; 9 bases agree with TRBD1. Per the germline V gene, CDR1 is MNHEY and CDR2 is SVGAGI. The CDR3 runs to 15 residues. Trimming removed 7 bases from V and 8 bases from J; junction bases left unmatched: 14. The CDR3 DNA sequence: TGTGCCAGCACCGGCAGGGACAGGGAATTTGGCGGCTACACCTTC. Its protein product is CASTGRDREFGGYTF.

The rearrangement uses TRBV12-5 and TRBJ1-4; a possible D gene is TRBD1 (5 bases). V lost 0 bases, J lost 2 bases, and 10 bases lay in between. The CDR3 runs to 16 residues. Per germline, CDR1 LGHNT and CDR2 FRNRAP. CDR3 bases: TGTGCTAGTGGTTTGGTCATAGGGACTACTAATGAAAAACTGTTTTTT. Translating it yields CASGLVIGTTNEKLFF. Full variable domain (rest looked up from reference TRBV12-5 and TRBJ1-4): DARVTQTPRHKVTEMGQEVTMRCQPILGHNTVFWYRQTMMQGLELLAYFRNRAPLDDSGMPKDRFSAEMPDATLATLKIQPSEPRDSAVYFCASGLVIGTTNEKLFFGSGTQLSVL.

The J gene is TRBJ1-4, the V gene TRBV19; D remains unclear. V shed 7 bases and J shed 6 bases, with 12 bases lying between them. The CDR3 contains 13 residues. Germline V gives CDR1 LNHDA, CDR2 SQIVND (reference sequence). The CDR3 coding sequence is TGTGCCAGTAACCTTGGCGGGGATGAAAAACTGTTTTTT. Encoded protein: CASNLGGDEKLFF.

CDR3: CASSLGWGGQMNTEAFF. For the CDR3, the DNA is TGTGCCAGCAGCTTGGGTTGGGGCGGCCAAATGAACACTGAAGCTTTCTTT. The chain carries TRBV5-4 and TRBJ1-1; weak D call: TRBD1 (5 bases). Germline V gene sequence: CDR1 SGHNT, CDR2 YYREEE (reference sequence). This CDR3 spans 17 amino acids. Trimming left V 0 bases short and J 0 bases short, with 15 bases between.

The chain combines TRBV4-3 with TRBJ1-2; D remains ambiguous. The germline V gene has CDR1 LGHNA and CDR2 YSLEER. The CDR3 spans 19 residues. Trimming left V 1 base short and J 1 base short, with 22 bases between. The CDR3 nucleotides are TGCGCCAGCAGCCAAGCCGTTATAGGAGGGAATCCGGATAACTATGGCTACACCTTC. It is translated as CASSQAVIGGNPDNYGYTF.